The TCR beta chain under discussion was sequenced for a study of vaccination and CD4 T cells after COVID-19. Trimming left V 3 bases short and J 3 bases short, with 9 bases between. Germline values: CDR1 ENHRY, CDR2 SYGVKD. The length of the CDR3 is 14 residues. Stated treatment: roughly nine-day PBMC culture with coronavirus spike peptide pools or control peptides (ViraFEST assay). Worth noting for this clonotype: Its antigen remains unknown.

With the Oncomine TCR Beta short-read assay, DNA from cultured CD4+ T cells was sequenced. TCRdb reanalysed the PCR reads using MiXCR and keeps one entry per CDR3 protein. The top ten hold roughly a tenth of the sample, which has 15,000 to 20,000 distinct CDR3 sequences, roughly 50% seen once. The receptor's source is a human donor who had recovered from COVID-19. The V and J genes are TRBV10-3 and TRBJ2-1, with D perhaps being TRBD1 or TRBD2 (5 bases each). The sample in question was CD4+ T cells from blood, cultured in vitro, obtained before SARS-CoV-2 vaccination. CDR3 bases: TGTGCCATCAGTGACGCAGGGAGCTACAATGAGCAGTTCTTC. Amino acid sequence: CAISDAGSYNEQFF.